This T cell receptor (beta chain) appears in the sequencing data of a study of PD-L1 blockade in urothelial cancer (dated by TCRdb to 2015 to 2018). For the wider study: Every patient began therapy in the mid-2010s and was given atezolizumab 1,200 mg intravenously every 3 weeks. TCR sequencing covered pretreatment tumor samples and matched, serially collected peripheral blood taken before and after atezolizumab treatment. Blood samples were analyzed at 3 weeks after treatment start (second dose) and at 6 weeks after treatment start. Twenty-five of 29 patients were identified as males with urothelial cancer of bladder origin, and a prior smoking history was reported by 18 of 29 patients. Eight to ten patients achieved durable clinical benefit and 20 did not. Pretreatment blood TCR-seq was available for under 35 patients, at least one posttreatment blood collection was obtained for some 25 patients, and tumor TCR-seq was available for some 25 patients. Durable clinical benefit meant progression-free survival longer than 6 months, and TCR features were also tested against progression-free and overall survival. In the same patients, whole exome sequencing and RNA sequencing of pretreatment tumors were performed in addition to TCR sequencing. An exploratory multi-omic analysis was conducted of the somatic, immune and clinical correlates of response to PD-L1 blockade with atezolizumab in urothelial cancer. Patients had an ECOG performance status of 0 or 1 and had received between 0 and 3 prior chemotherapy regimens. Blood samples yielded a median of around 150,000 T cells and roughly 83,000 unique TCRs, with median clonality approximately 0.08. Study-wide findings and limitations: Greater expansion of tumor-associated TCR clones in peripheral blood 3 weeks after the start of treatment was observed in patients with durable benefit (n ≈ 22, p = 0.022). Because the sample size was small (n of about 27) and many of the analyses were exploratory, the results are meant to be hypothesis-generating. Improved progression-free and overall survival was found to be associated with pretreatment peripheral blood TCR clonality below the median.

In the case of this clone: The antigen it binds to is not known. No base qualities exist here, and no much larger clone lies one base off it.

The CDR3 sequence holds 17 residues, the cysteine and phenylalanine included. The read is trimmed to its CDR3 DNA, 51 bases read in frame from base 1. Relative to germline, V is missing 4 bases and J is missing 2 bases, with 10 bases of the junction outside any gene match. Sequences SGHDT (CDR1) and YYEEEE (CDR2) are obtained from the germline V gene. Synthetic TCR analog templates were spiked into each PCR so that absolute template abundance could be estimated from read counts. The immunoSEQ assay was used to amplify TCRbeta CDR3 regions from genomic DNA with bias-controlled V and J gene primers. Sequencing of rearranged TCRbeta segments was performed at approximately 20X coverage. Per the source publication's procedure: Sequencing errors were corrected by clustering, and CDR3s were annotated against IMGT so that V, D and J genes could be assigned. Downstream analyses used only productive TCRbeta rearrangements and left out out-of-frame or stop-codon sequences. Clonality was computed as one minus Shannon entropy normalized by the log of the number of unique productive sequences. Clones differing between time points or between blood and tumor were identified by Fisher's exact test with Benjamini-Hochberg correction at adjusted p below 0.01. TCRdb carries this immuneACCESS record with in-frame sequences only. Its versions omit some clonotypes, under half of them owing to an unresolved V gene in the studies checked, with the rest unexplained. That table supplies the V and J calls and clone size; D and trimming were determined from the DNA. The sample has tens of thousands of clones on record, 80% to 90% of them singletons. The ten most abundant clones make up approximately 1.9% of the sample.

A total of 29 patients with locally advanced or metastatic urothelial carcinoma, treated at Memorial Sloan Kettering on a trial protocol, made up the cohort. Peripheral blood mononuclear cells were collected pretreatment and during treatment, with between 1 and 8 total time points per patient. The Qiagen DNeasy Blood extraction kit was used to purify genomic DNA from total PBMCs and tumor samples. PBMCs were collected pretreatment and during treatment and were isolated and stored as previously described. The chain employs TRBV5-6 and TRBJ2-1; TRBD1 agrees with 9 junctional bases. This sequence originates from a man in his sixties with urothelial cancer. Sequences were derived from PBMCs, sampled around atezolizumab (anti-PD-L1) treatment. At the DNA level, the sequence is TGTGCCAGCAGCCGTGAAAAGACAGGGGGTACCTACAATGAGCAGTTCTTC. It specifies CASSREKTGGTYNEQFF.